Shown below are 28 T cell receptor beta chains from a single sample sequenced in a study of monozygotic twins with inflammatory bowel disease. Using the 5' RACE reads, TCRdb records one entry per CDR3 protein without DNA. The sample includes around 140,000 distinct CDR3 sequences. The sequenced sample was blood. These receptors all come from a human donor with ulcerative colitis or Crohn's disease, or a healthy co-twin of an affected twin (not recorded which).

The chain uses TRBV5-1 and TRBJ1-2; TCRdb indicates TRBD1, and absent DNA this call remains unverified. CDR1 and CDR2 from the germline V gene are SGHRS and YFSETQ. CDR3 size: 14 residues. The CDR3 spells CASSFDRNFGGYTF.

This chain joins TRBV12-3 or TRBV12-4 and TRBJ2-5; the D call from TCRdb, TRBD2, cannot be confirmed without DNA. The CDR3 has 15 residues. The CDR3 sequence is CASSLTSGKEETQYF.

CDR3 loop: CASSSLGTSGRTNEQYF. The genes are TRBV5-5 and TRBJ2-7; TCRdb calls TRBD2, which cannot be checked without DNA. Germline V gene lookup returns CDR1 SGHKS and CDR2 YYEKEE (reference sequence). The CDR3 spans 17 residues.

V is TRBV4-2 and J is TRBJ1-5. The CDR3 sequence is 15 residues long. Per the germline V gene, CDR1 is LGHNA and CDR2 is YNFKEQ. CDR3 sequence: CASSQFQPSNQPQHF.

The gene calls are TRBV10-3 and TRBJ2-2; TCRdb lists TRBD2, though no DNA is available to test this call. Germline V gene sequence: CDR1 ENHRY, CDR2 SYGVKD. The CDR3 spans 17 residues. The CDR3 loop reads CAINLASGSANTGELFF.

The chain links TRBV6-5 to TRBJ2-7. The CDR3 loop spans 13 amino acids. CDR1 is MNHEY, CDR2 SVGAGI, per germline. CDR3 region: CASRSTASYEQYF.

CDR3 sequence reads: CSAGLAQNTGELFF. J is TRBJ2-2 and V is TRBV20-1; TCRdb indicates TRBD2, and absent DNA this call remains unverified. Germline values: CDR1 DFQATT, CDR2 SNEGSKA (reference sequence). This CDR3 has 14 amino acids.

The chain combines TRBV24-1 with TRBJ2-1; TCRdb's D gene call, TRBD2, goes unchecked for lack of DNA. Germline V gene data show CDR1 as KGHDR and CDR2 as SFDVKD. This CDR3 region has 17 residues. The CDR3 loop reads CATSDRSGESSYNEQFF.

This sequence joins TRBV3-1 and TRBJ2-2; TCRdb reports TRBD1, a call that lacks DNA to check it against. Germline CDR1 reads LGHDT; CDR2 reads YNNKEL (reference sequence). This CDR3 spans 16 amino acids. CDR3 protein: CASSEGRTVNTGELFF.

V is TRBV28 and J is TRBJ2-7; checking the TCRdb D call of TRBD1 is not possible without DNA. CDR3 length: 13 residues. Germline CDR1 reads MDHEN; CDR2 reads SYDVKM. CDR3 amino acids: CASTWGTNYEQYF.

This chain uses TRBV11-2 with TRBJ2-5; TCRdb's D call of TRBD1 is untestable without DNA. Germline CDR1 is SGHAT and CDR2 is FQNNGV. The CDR3 runs to 14 residues. The CDR3 sequence is CASSFRTFQETQYF.

CDR3 region: CAWMGADTDTQYF. This rearrangement joins TRBV30 to TRBJ2-3; TCRdb returns TRBD1, unconfirmable since there is no DNA. The V gene's germline CDR1 is GTSNPN and CDR2 SVGIG (reference sequence). The CDR3 has 13 amino acids.

The rearrangement joins TRBV16 to TRBJ1-1. CDR1 is KGHSY, CDR2 FQNENV, per germline. The CDR3 has 12 residues. This chain's CDR3 is CASSQVFVEAFF.

The chain is built from TRBV18 and TRBJ2-7; the D call of TRBD1 rests on TCRdb alone, since no DNA is present to check it. Germline-derived CDR1 and CDR2 are KGHSH and LQKENI. CDR3 length: 15 residues. Here the CDR3 reads CASSRGQGKAYEQYF. Full variable domain (rest looked up from reference TRBV18 and TRBJ2-7): NAGVMQNPRHLVRRRGQEARLRCSPMKGHSHVYWYRQLPEEGLKFMVYLQKENIIDESGMPKERFSAEFPKEGPSILRIQQVVRGDSAAYFCASSRGQGKAYEQYFGPGTRLTVT.

The chain joins TRBV2 to TRBJ2-4; TCRdb's D call of TRBD2 is untestable without DNA. The germline gives CDR1 SNHLY, CDR2 FYNNEI. The CDR3 covers 12 residues. The CDR3: CASSGGSGMQYF.

The V call is TRBV2, the J call TRBJ1-5; TCRdb reports TRBD1, a call that lacks DNA to check it against. This CDR3 has 15 amino acids. In germline, CDR1 is SNHLY, CDR2 FYNNEI. The CDR3 here is CASSATGVSNQPQHF. Full variable domain (rest looked up from reference TRBV2 and TRBJ1-5): EPEVTQTPSHQVTQMGQEVILRCVPISNHLYFYWYRQILGQKVEFLVSFYNNEISEKSEIFDDQFSVERPDGSNFTLKIRSTKLEDSAMYFCASSATGVSNQPQHFGDGTRLSIL.

The V gene is TRBV27, the J gene TRBJ2-1. This CDR3 region has 13 residues. The germline V gene has CDR1 MNHEY and CDR2 SMNVEV (reference sequence). The CDR3 region is CASSSGTYNEQFF.

The V and J genes are TRBV12-3 or TRBV12-4 and TRBJ2-3; with no DNA, the TCRdb D assignment of TRBD2 cannot be verified. The CDR3 runs to 17 residues. The CDR3: CASSFSASGTSTDTQYF.

This chain connects TRBV29-1 to TRBJ1-1; the D call from TCRdb, TRBD1, cannot be confirmed without DNA. Germline V gene sequence: CDR1 SQVTM, CDR2 ANQGSEA. The CDR3 covers 14 residues. CDR3 loop: CSVAEGGGGTEAFF.

This sequence joins TRBV9 and TRBJ2-3; TCRdb reports TRBD2, a call that lacks DNA to check it against. This CDR3 is built from 16 residues. Germline CDR1 reads SGDLS; CDR2 reads YYNGEE. CDR3 residues: CASSVALAGETDTQYF.

The J gene is TRBJ2-1, the V gene TRBV5-6; no DNA is available, so the TRBD2 call from TCRdb remains unchecked. The CDR3 consists of 21 residues. Germline V gives CDR1 SGHDT, CDR2 YYEEEE. The CDR3 region is CASSSSLAGGPGVGYYNEQFF. Combining the CDR3 with reference TRBV5-6 and TRBJ2-1 gives the whole variable domain DAGVTQSPTHLIKTRGQQVTLRCSPKSGHDTVSWYQQALGQGPQFIFQYYEEEERQRGNFPDRFSGHQFPNYSSELNVNALLLGDSALYLCASSSSLAGGPGVGYYNEQFFGPGTRLTVL.

The chain links TRBV24-1 to TRBJ1-2; TCRdb gives TRBD1 as the D gene, but with no DNA this cannot be confirmed. The CDR3 totals 14 residues. Per the germline V gene, CDR1 is KGHDR and CDR2 is SFDVKD. Here the CDR3 reads CATKGQGANYGYTF.

The CDR3 sequence: CSGRAGETQYF. The V gene is TRBV29-1, the J gene TRBJ2-5; TCRdb lists TRBD1, though no DNA is available to test this call. The V gene's germline CDR1 is SQVTM and CDR2 ANQGSEA. The length of the CDR3 is 11 residues.

The chain combines TRBV5-1 with TRBJ2-2. Germline V gives CDR1 SGHRS, CDR2 YFSETQ. The CDR3 runs 18 residues. The CDR3 sequence is CASSSKAREFANTGELFF.

The chain recombines TRBV5-1 with TRBJ1-6; TCRdb's D call, TRBD1, is unchecked because there is no DNA. Germline CDR1 is SGHRS and CDR2 is YFSETQ. The CDR3 consists of 15 residues. The CDR3 loop reads CASSLEGADNSPLHF.

The chain uses TRBV5-1 and TRBJ2-1. This CDR3 spans 14 amino acids. Germline lookup yields CDR1 SGHRS and CDR2 YFSETQ. The CDR3 loop reads CASSLAGSINEQFF.

The genes are TRBV11-1 and TRBJ2-1; the TCRdb D gene call, TRBD2, has no DNA to confirm it. The CDR3 covers 15 residues. Per the germline V gene, CDR1 is SGHAT and CDR2 is FQDESV (reference sequence). This CDR3 reads CASSRTSGSHNEQFF.

This chain links TRBV4-2 with TRBJ1-1; the TCRdb D gene call, TRBD1, has no DNA to confirm it. CDR3 length equals 15 residues. Per the germline V gene, CDR1 is LGHNA and CDR2 is YNFKEQ. The CDR3 sequence: CASSPNLGVNTEAFF.